The rows below give T cell receptor beta chains drawn from one sample of a study of PD-1 blockade in classical Hodgkin lymphoma. This table comes from immunoSEQ multiplex PCR, and its TCRdb copy is limited to in-frame clones, with some not included. The table includes some 30,000 clones, around 85% detected once. Source: CD4+ T cells from blood, taken before the fourth cycle of nivolumab. These receptors came from a human donor with classical Hodgkin lymphoma. Both conserved end residues are part of each CDR3. Fields, in order: V gene, D gene, J gene, clone size, CDR3 protein, CDR3 DNA. A D gene is named only where the DNA matches it firmly. Only some rows state a clone size, as once, few, many or a class for expanded clones.

V gene: TRBV5-6
D gene: TRBD1
J gene: TRBJ1-1
clone size: few
CDR3 protein: CASSLGQGTTEAFF
CDR3 DNA: TGTGCCAGCAGCTTGGGACAGGGGACGACTGAAGCTTTCTTT

V gene: TRBV2
D gene: TRBD1
J gene: TRBJ1-4
clone size: NA
CDR3 protein: CASSEGRGLREKLFF
CDR3 DNA: TGTGCCAGCAGTGAAGGAAGGGGGCTTCGTGAAAAACTGTTTTTT

V gene: TRBV28
D gene: NA
J gene: TRBJ1-5
clone size: NA
CDR3 protein: CASSLSYQPQHF
CDR3 DNA: TGTGCCAGCAGTTTAAGCTATCAGCCCCAGCATTTT

V gene: TRBV6-5
D gene: NA
J gene: TRBJ2-7
clone size: once
CDR3 protein: CASSYTTPYSYEQYF
CDR3 DNA: TGTGCCAGCAGTTACACTACGCCTTACTCCTACGAGCAGTACTTC

V gene: TRBV27
D gene: NA
J gene: TRBJ2-7
clone size: NA
CDR3 protein: CASSFSPDTSGQYEQYF
CDR3 DNA: TGTGCCAGCAGTTTCTCCCCTGACACCTCGGGACAATACGAGCAGTACTTC

V gene: TRBV14
D gene: TRBD2
J gene: TRBJ2-1
clone size: NA
CDR3 protein: CASSLNPGTSKHEQFF
CDR3 DNA: TGTGCCAGCAGCCTCAACCCAGGGACTAGTAAGCATGAGCAGTTCTTC

V gene: TRBV5-5
D gene: TRBD1
J gene: TRBJ2-5
clone size: NA
CDR3 protein: CASSFNRGGETQYF
CDR3 DNA: TGTGCCAGCAGCTTCAACAGGGGCGGAGAGACCCAGTACTTC

V gene: TRBV7-2
D gene: NA
J gene: TRBJ2-2
clone size: few
CDR3 protein: CASRKGVGTGELFF
CDR3 DNA: TGTGCCAGCAGAAAAGGGGTAGGCACCGGGGAGCTGTTTTTT

V gene: TRBV7-2
D gene: TRBD1
J gene: TRBJ1-2
clone size: few
CDR3 protein: CASSRTGYGYTF
CDR3 DNA: TGTGCCAGCTCGCGGACAGGGTATGGCTACACCTTC

V gene: TRBV7-9
D gene: TRBD1
J gene: TRBJ1-4
clone size: NA
CDR3 protein: CASSLARGGYNEKLFF
CDR3 DNA: TGTGCCAGCAGCTTAGCTCGAGGGGGCTATAATGAAAAACTGTTTTTT

V gene: TRBV18
D gene: TRBD2
J gene: TRBJ2-3
clone size: NA
CDR3 protein: CASSPREGDTQYF
CDR3 DNA: TGTGCCAGCTCACCACGGGAGGGAGATACGCAGTATTTT

V gene: TRBV7-2
D gene: TRBD1
J gene: TRBJ1-1
clone size: NA
CDR3 protein: CASSRDRGGTEAFF
CDR3 DNA: TGTGCCAGCAGTCGGGACAGGGGAGGTACTGAAGCTTTCTTT

V gene: TRBV4-1
D gene: NA
J gene: TRBJ2-1
clone size: NA
CDR3 protein: CASSTTGTPSAYNEQFF
CDR3 DNA: TGCGCCAGCAGCACCACCGGGACTCCGTCCGCCTACAATGAGCAGTTCTTC

V gene: TRBV19
D gene: TRBD1
J gene: TRBJ2-5
clone size: NA
CDR3 protein: CATGTGYQETQYF
CDR3 DNA: TGTGCCACCGGGACAGGGTACCAAGAGACCCAGTACTTC

V gene: TRBV7-2
D gene: NA
J gene: TRBJ1-2
clone size: NA
CDR3 protein: CASTQGLNYGYTF
CDR3 DNA: TGTGCCAGCACCCAGGGCCTTAACTATGGCTACACCTTC

V gene: TRBV5-1
D gene: NA
J gene: TRBJ2-1
clone size: NA
CDR3 protein: CASSFYTGKTEQFF
CDR3 DNA: TGCGCCAGCAGCTTTTATACAGGAAAAACCGAGCAGTTCTTC

V gene: TRBV4-2
D gene: TRBD1
J gene: TRBJ1-1
clone size: NA
CDR3 protein: CASSPQGEKNTEAFF
CDR3 DNA: TGTGCCAGCAGCCCACAGGGGGAAAAGAACACTGAAGCTTTCTTT

V gene: TRBV19
D gene: NA
J gene: TRBJ2-1
clone size: NA
CDR3 protein: CASSPNRVVNEQFF
CDR3 DNA: TGTGCCAGTAGTCCCAACAGGGTTGTAAATGAGCAGTTCTTC

V gene: TRBV7-9
D gene: NA
J gene: TRBJ1-5
clone size: NA
CDR3 protein: CASSRRGDGDQPQHF
CDR3 DNA: TGTGCCAGCAGCCGTAGGGGGGATGGGGATCAGCCCCAGCATTTT

V gene: TRBV27
D gene: TRBD2
J gene: TRBJ2-7
clone size: NA
CDR3 protein: CASSLSVTPLAGSLYEQYF
CDR3 DNA: TGTGCCAGCAGTTTATCGGTCACACCACTAGCGGGAAGCCTCTACGAGCAGTACTTC

V gene: TRBV2
D gene: NA
J gene: TRBJ1-5
clone size: few
CDR3 protein: CASRETTFNQPQHF
CDR3 DNA: TGTGCCAGCAGGGAGACAACTTTCAATCAGCCCCAGCATTTT

V gene: TRBV5-1
D gene: NA
J gene: TRBJ2-5
clone size: NA
CDR3 protein: CASSPSAETQYF
CDR3 DNA: TGCGCCAGCAGCCCCAGTGCGGAGACCCAGTACTTC

V gene: TRBV19
D gene: NA
J gene: TRBJ2-7
clone size: NA
CDR3 protein: CASGGTAREQYF
CDR3 DNA: TGTGCCAGTGGCGGGACGGCGAGAGAGCAGTACTTC

V gene: TRBV5-5
D gene: TRBD1
J gene: TRBJ1-4
clone size: NA
CDR3 protein: CASSFQPGQGNEKLFF
CDR3 DNA: TGTGCCAGCAGCTTTCAGCCAGGACAGGGTAATGAAAAACTGTTTTTT

V gene: TRBV7-2
D gene: NA
J gene: TRBJ1-3
clone size: NA
CDR3 protein: CASSLGTAGSGNTIYF
CDR3 DNA: TGTGCCAGCAGCTTAGGGACAGCCGGCTCTGGAAACACCATATATTTT

V gene: TRBV18
D gene: TRBD1
J gene: TRBJ2-3
clone size: NA
CDR3 protein: CASSPVLGGADTQYF
CDR3 DNA: TGTGCCAGCTCACCAGTACTAGGGGGCGCAGATACGCAGTATTTT

V gene: TRBV5-6
D gene: NA
J gene: TRBJ1-2
clone size: NA
CDR3 protein: CASSLDRLYGYTF
CDR3 DNA: TGTGCCAGCAGCTTGGACAGGCTCTATGGCTACACCTTC

V gene: TRBV7-6
D gene: TRBD2
J gene: TRBJ2-1
clone size: NA
CDR3 protein: CASSHSGTSGRGGSYNEQFF
CDR3 DNA: TGTGCCAGCAGCCATTCAGGGACTAGCGGGCGAGGGGGGTCCTACAATGAGCAGTTCTTC

V gene: TRBV9
D gene: NA
J gene: TRBJ1-3
clone size: NA
CDR3 protein: CASSVASDGNTIYF
CDR3 DNA: TGTGCCAGCAGCGTAGCCAGCGATGGAAACACCATATATTTT

V gene: TRBV7-2
D gene: NA
J gene: TRBJ1-3
clone size: NA
CDR3 protein: CASSLDHRVGNTIYF
CDR3 DNA: TGTGCCAGCAGCTTAGATCATCGGGTGGGAAACACCATATATTTT

V gene: TRBV30
D gene: NA
J gene: TRBJ2-3
clone size: NA
CDR3 protein: CAWSVRRGDTQYF
CDR3 DNA: TGTGCCTGGAGTGTAAGGAGAGGAGATACGCAGTATTTT

V gene: TRBV2
D gene: TRBD1
J gene: TRBJ1-3
clone size: NA
CDR3 protein: CASSFRQGLYSGNTIYF
CDR3 DNA: TGTGCCAGCAGTTTCCGACAGGGCTTGTACTCTGGAAACACCATATATTTT

V gene: TRBV28
D gene: TRBD1
J gene: TRBJ1-1
clone size: NA
CDR3 protein: CASSLLDRALEAFF
CDR3 DNA: TGTGCCAGCAGTTTATTGGACAGGGCTCTTGAAGCTTTCTTT

V gene: TRBV7-8
D gene: TRBD1
J gene: TRBJ1-5
clone size: NA
CDR3 protein: CASSLARGRGQPQHF
CDR3 DNA: TGTGCCAGCAGCTTAGCCAGGGGGCGAGGTCAGCCCCAGCATTTT

V gene: TRBV19
D gene: NA
J gene: TRBJ2-5
clone size: NA
CDR3 protein: CASRGQTQETQYF
CDR3 DNA: TGTGCCAGTAGAGGACAGACCCAAGAGACCCAGTACTTC

V gene: TRBV19
D gene: TRBD1
J gene: TRBJ2-3
clone size: NA
CDR3 protein: CASSLKGAGATDTQYF
CDR3 DNA: TGTGCCAGTAGCCTTAAGGGGGCGGGTGCCACAGATACGCAGTATTTT

V gene: TRBV7-9
D gene: NA
J gene: TRBJ1-2
clone size: NA
CDR3 protein: CASSLADYGYTF
CDR3 DNA: TGTGCCAGCAGCTTAGCGGACTATGGCTACACCTTC

V gene: TRBV11-2
D gene: NA
J gene: TRBJ2-5
clone size: NA
CDR3 protein: CASSLDSGGETQYF
CDR3 DNA: TGTGCCAGCAGCTTAGATTCTGGGGGGGAGACCCAGTACTTC

V gene: TRBV5-1
D gene: NA
J gene: TRBJ1-3
clone size: NA
CDR3 protein: CASSYFGTSGGNTIYF
CDR3 DNA: TGCGCCAGCAGCTACTTCGGGACATCCGGAGGAAACACCATATATTTT

V gene: TRBV4-3
D gene: TRBD2
J gene: TRBJ2-7
clone size: NA
CDR3 protein: CASSQQIGTSGTYEQYF
CDR3 DNA: TGCGCCAGCAGCCAACAGATCGGGACTAGCGGGACCTACGAGCAGTACTTC

V gene: TRBV28
D gene: NA
J gene: TRBJ2-1
clone size: NA
CDR3 protein: CASSFSREQFF
CDR3 DNA: TGTGCCAGCAGTTTTAGTCGAGAGCAGTTCTTC

V gene: TRBV28
D gene: NA
J gene: TRBJ1-3
clone size: NA
CDR3 protein: CASSLVGDTIYF
CDR3 DNA: TGTGCCAGCAGTTTAGTGGGAGACACCATATATTTT

V gene: TRBV4-3
D gene: TRBD2
J gene: TRBJ2-1
clone size: NA
CDR3 protein: CASSPGAGGSSYNEQFF
CDR3 DNA: TGCGCCAGCAGCCCCGGAGCGGGGGGGAGCTCCTACAATGAGCAGTTCTTC

V gene: TRBV7-6
D gene: NA
J gene: TRBJ2-2
clone size: NA
CDR3 protein: CASSLYEGVGGELFF
CDR3 DNA: TGTGCCAGCAGCTTATACGAAGGGGTCGGCGGGGAGCTGTTTTTT

V gene: TRBV6-1
D gene: TRBD2
J gene: TRBJ2-1
clone size: NA
CDR3 protein: CASTPSGSPYNEQFF
CDR3 DNA: TGTGCCAGCACCCCTAGCGGGAGTCCATACAATGAGCAGTTCTTC

V gene: TRBV19
D gene: NA
J gene: TRBJ2-3
clone size: few
CDR3 protein: CASSSTAADTQYF
CDR3 DNA: TGTGCCAGTAGTTCAACCGCGGCAGATACGCAGTATTTT

V gene: TRBV4-2
D gene: NA
J gene: TRBJ1-5
clone size: NA
CDR3 protein: CASSQPGQRNQPQHF
CDR3 DNA: TGTGCCAGCAGCCAACCGGGACAAAGGAATCAGCCCCAGCATTTT

V gene: TRBV2
D gene: NA
J gene: TRBJ1-1
clone size: NA
CDR3 protein: CASSVEKVYFMNTEAFF
CDR3 DNA: TGTGCCAGCAGTGTGGAAAAAGTGTACTTCATGAACACTGAAGCTTTCTTT

V gene: TRBV27
D gene: NA
J gene: TRBJ2-1
clone size: once
CDR3 protein: CASSTGASSSYNEQFF
CDR3 DNA: TGTGCCAGCAGTACAGGAGCGTCAAGCTCCTACAATGAGCAGTTCTTC

V gene: TRBV5-1
D gene: NA
J gene: TRBJ2-7
clone size: once
CDR3 protein: CASGPTDASSYEQYF
CDR3 DNA: TGCGCCAGCGGACCGACAGATGCGAGCTCCTACGAGCAGTACTTC